The subject of this entry is one T cell receptor (beta chain). Antigen specificity is unknown. In germline, CDR1 is SGHTA, CDR2 FQGNSA. V dropped 1 base and J dropped 11; count of bases not matched to a gene: 4. There are 13 residues in the CDR3. Combining iRepertoire HTBI primers with Arm-PCR of CDR3 regions, the authors built TCR beta libraries. TCRdb independently ran MiXCR on the multiplex PCR reads; one entry per CDR3 protein. The repertoire includes about half a million distinct CDR3 sequences, 22% of them detected once, and roughly 13% sits in the top ten. These data come from a study of regulatory T cells in long-lasting Graves disease. Study outcomes and limitations: Persistent disease showed a preference for TRBV28, TRBJ1-2 and TRBJ2-5.

As for time point: persistent/refractory GD, antithyroid drugs over 5 years with positive TRAb. Extracted PBMC RNA gave rise to the TCR library. This clonotype was sampled from a female donor with Graves disease. The material was peripheral blood mononuclear cells (PBMCs), obtained when the disease was refractory, from a patient treated with antithyroid drugs. This chain connects TRBV7-2 to TRBJ1-4; 7 nucleotides match TRBD1. The CDR3 loop is CASSLVEGAKLFF. For the CDR3, the DNA is TGTGCCAGCAGCTTAGTAGAGGGGGCGAAACTGTTTTTT.